The sequence of this TCR beta chain was determined in a study of shared clonotypes between healthy human individuals. Study information: Each donor's CD4 naive and CD4 memory cells filled three plates apiece, CD8 naive two, and CD8 memory one. Study-wide findings and caveats: Among donors, the sharing of clonotypes was expected to be influenced by sequencing depth. Against clonotypes common to all four donors, non-shared ones had lower generation probabilities.

This table comes from immunoSEQ multiplex PCR, and its TCRdb copy is limited to in-frame clones, with some not included. The sample records 1,500,000 or so clones, around 98.5% being singletons. In this sample, this clone turned up once. Its target is not known. This may come from a read error, since a much larger clone is one base off. Different DNA sequences within this sample yield the same CDR3. The receptor was isolated from a young man in good health. Sequencing was done on a sample of naive CD4+ T cells sorted from blood. Stated subset: CD45RA+ positively selected.

The CDR3 nucleotides are TGTGCCAGCTCACCTCAGGAGACCCAGTACTTC. Its translation is CASSPQETQYF. The chain recombines TRBV18 with TRBJ2-5, with D unclear. Germline V gene data show CDR1 as KGHSH and CDR2 as LQKENI. The CDR3 runs 11 residues. V lost 3 bases to trimming and J lost 5 bases, with 4 bases between them.